This is a list of T cell receptor beta chains from one sample in a study of T cell responses to AZD1222 COVID-19 vaccine. Produced via immunoSEQ multiplex PCR; TCRdb's table is partial and in-frame only. The repertoire holds some 110,000 clones, with roughly 92% as singletons. Here the sequenced sample was peripheral blood, taken 28 days after the second AZD1222 dose. The receptors come from an adult who received the AZD1222 COVID-19 vaccine. Both conserved end residues are part of each CDR3. Fields, in order: D gene, J gene, V gene, clone size, CDR3 protein. A D gene is named only where the DNA matches it firmly. The size entry is marked missing in some rows and otherwise reads once, few, many or a size class.

d_gene: TRBD2; j_gene: TRBJ2-7; v_gene: TRBV10-1; abundance: .; CDR3aa: CASSDGASGTYEQYF
d_gene: TRBD2; j_gene: TRBJ2-5; v_gene: TRBV11-3; abundance: .; CDR3aa: CASSLSGLAEETQYF
d_gene: TRBD1; j_gene: TRBJ2-7; v_gene: TRBV18; abundance: .; CDR3aa: CASSPGTGSFHEQYF
d_gene: TRBD2; j_gene: TRBJ2-1; v_gene: TRBV4-1; abundance: .; CDR3aa: CASSQGLAASHEQFF
d_gene: .; j_gene: TRBJ2-5; v_gene: TRBV6-1; abundance: .; CDR3aa: CASSESPDQETQYF
d_gene: TRBD2; j_gene: TRBJ2-2; v_gene: TRBV6-9; abundance: .; CDR3aa: CASSSLRTSGRTGELFF
d_gene: .; j_gene: TRBJ1-6; v_gene: TRBV4-1; abundance: .; CDR3aa: CASSQGLLGGSYNSPLHF
d_gene: TRBD1; j_gene: TRBJ1-2; v_gene: TRBV15; abundance: .; CDR3aa: CATSSMDRGSYGYTF
d_gene: .; j_gene: TRBJ2-3; v_gene: TRBV9; abundance: .; CDR3aa: CASSVGGQSTDTQYF
d_gene: .; j_gene: TRBJ2-4; v_gene: TRBV2; abundance: .; CDR3aa: CASTGQRQNIQYF
d_gene: .; j_gene: TRBJ1-1; v_gene: TRBV19; abundance: .; CDR3aa: CASSVRQMNTEAFF
d_gene: .; j_gene: TRBJ1-4; v_gene: TRBV7-2; abundance: .; CDR3aa: CASSSGTPNEKLFF
d_gene: .; j_gene: TRBJ1-3; v_gene: TRBV7-6; abundance: once; CDR3aa: CASSLGDRPGNTIYF
d_gene: TRBD1; j_gene: TRBJ2-7; v_gene: TRBV29-1; abundance: .; CDR3aa: CSVVGQGAYEQYF
d_gene: .; j_gene: TRBJ2-5; v_gene: TRBV7-3; abundance: .; CDR3aa: CASSPQGGWTIGGETQYF
d_gene: TRBD1; j_gene: TRBJ1-6; v_gene: TRBV10-2; abundance: .; CDR3aa: CASSPTSDRGSPLHF
d_gene: TRBD2; j_gene: TRBJ2-7; v_gene: TRBV7-9; abundance: .; CDR3aa: CATSGLAGYIEQYF
d_gene: .; j_gene: TRBJ2-5; v_gene: TRBV5-1; abundance: .; CDR3aa: CASSPGRRGETQYF
d_gene: .; j_gene: TRBJ2-1; v_gene: TRBV2; abundance: once; CDR3aa: CASSPGTNEQFF
d_gene: TRBD1; j_gene: TRBJ2-1; v_gene: TRBV7-3; abundance: .; CDR3aa: CASSLWTGDNEQFF
d_gene: .; j_gene: TRBJ1-4; v_gene: TRBV20-1; abundance: once; CDR3aa: CSARDNEKLFF
d_gene: .; j_gene: TRBJ2-1; v_gene: TRBV29-1; abundance: .; CDR3aa: CSVSDRNEQFF
d_gene: TRBD1; j_gene: TRBJ1-2; v_gene: TRBV5-1; abundance: once; CDR3aa: CASSLARGTDYGYTF
d_gene: .; j_gene: TRBJ2-1; v_gene: TRBV28; abundance: .; CDR3aa: CASSPYSGHYNEQFF
d_gene: TRBD1; j_gene: TRBJ2-3; v_gene: TRBV5-8; abundance: .; CDR3aa: CASSFRGWRDTQYF
d_gene: .; j_gene: TRBJ1-2; v_gene: TRBV7-2; abundance: .; CDR3aa: CASSLRDGNYGYTF
d_gene: .; j_gene: TRBJ1-6; v_gene: TRBV15; abundance: .; CDR3aa: CATSRPTRTDNSPLHF
d_gene: .; j_gene: TRBJ2-3; v_gene: TRBV6-4; abundance: .; CDR3aa: CASSDSRGDTQYF
d_gene: TRBD1; j_gene: TRBJ1-2; v_gene: TRBV18; abundance: .; CDR3aa: CASSLLPGQGNYGYTF
d_gene: .; j_gene: TRBJ2-2; v_gene: TRBV10-3; abundance: .; CDR3aa: CAIDNTGELFF
d_gene: .; j_gene: TRBJ1-1; v_gene: TRBV7-2; abundance: .; CDR3aa: CASSSQGGLNTEAFF
d_gene: .; j_gene: TRBJ1-1; v_gene: TRBV30; abundance: .; CDR3aa: CAWKGELPEAFF
d_gene: .; j_gene: TRBJ1-1; v_gene: TRBV9; abundance: once; CDR3aa: CASSVGDRLMNTEAFF
d_gene: .; j_gene: TRBJ2-7; v_gene: TRBV6-5; abundance: once; CDR3aa: CATQGLFGSYEQYF
d_gene: .; j_gene: TRBJ1-2; v_gene: TRBV3-1/TRBV3-2; abundance: once; CDR3aa: CASSQAQGFNYGYTF
d_gene: TRBD2; j_gene: TRBJ2-7; v_gene: TRBV5-1; abundance: .; CDR3aa: CASSPGLADEQYF
d_gene: .; j_gene: TRBJ1-4; v_gene: TRBV9; abundance: .; CDR3aa: CASSVDSQNEKLFF
d_gene: TRBD1; j_gene: TRBJ1-2; v_gene: TRBV30; abundance: .; CDR3aa: CAWSGDRRLYGYTF
d_gene: .; j_gene: TRBJ2-1; v_gene: TRBV19; abundance: .; CDR3aa: CASSIMAGTGTYNEQFF
d_gene: .; j_gene: TRBJ1-2; v_gene: TRBV19; abundance: .; CDR3aa: CASSQAGSPYGYTF
d_gene: TRBD2; j_gene: TRBJ2-1; v_gene: TRBV14; abundance: .; CDR3aa: CASSLIGTSQNEQFF
d_gene: TRBD2; j_gene: TRBJ2-7; v_gene: TRBV28; abundance: .; CDR3aa: CASSLWLAGAYEQYF
d_gene: .; j_gene: TRBJ2-7; v_gene: TRBV11-3; abundance: .; CDR3aa: CASSLRSGSSYEQYF
d_gene: .; j_gene: TRBJ2-5; v_gene: TRBV4-1; abundance: .; CDR3aa: CASSQERARGETQYF
d_gene: .; j_gene: TRBJ1-2; v_gene: TRBV20-1; abundance: .; CDR3aa: CSSYSMGYTF
d_gene: .; j_gene: TRBJ2-1; v_gene: TRBV30; abundance: .; CDR3aa: CAWSSPDSYNEQFF
d_gene: TRBD1; j_gene: TRBJ1-2; v_gene: TRBV28; abundance: .; CDR3aa: CASSPGQGGYGYTF
d_gene: .; j_gene: TRBJ2-1; v_gene: TRBV5-1; abundance: .; CDR3aa: CASSFQGLRGNEQFF
d_gene: .; j_gene: TRBJ1-1; v_gene: TRBV5-1; abundance: .; CDR3aa: CASSPGRGFTEAFF
d_gene: TRBD2; j_gene: TRBJ2-7; v_gene: TRBV6-5; abundance: .; CDR3aa: CASSYIGGVEYYEQYF
d_gene: TRBD2; j_gene: TRBJ2-7; v_gene: TRBV28; abundance: .; CDR3aa: CASSRGLAVPATFYEQYF
d_gene: TRBD1; j_gene: TRBJ1-5; v_gene: TRBV9; abundance: .; CDR3aa: CASSAQGGPNQPQHF
d_gene: TRBD2; j_gene: TRBJ2-2; v_gene: TRBV12-5; abundance: .; CDR3aa: CASGASGRTGELFF
d_gene: TRBD1; j_gene: TRBJ1-6; v_gene: TRBV6-5; abundance: .; CDR3aa: CASKPLAGGLSPLHF
d_gene: TRBD1; j_gene: TRBJ1-1; v_gene: TRBV19; abundance: .; CDR3aa: CASSISPGQGSTEAFF